This TCR beta chain was recovered during a study of T cells after yellow fever vaccination. Overall study: The fractions with low cell numbers were processed using SMART-Seq v4 Ultra Low Input.

As concerns this clonotype: Its antigen remains unknown. At one end the junction does not follow the germline gene, possibly because of a read error.

A process of 5'RACE template switching, which added a universal primer site and UMIs, was used to make TCR cDNA. TCRdb used MiXCR to reprocess the 5' RACE reads, holding one entry per CDR3 protein. The table has about 220,000 distinct CDR3 sequences, under 3.5% seen once; the top ten hold less than 3.5%. There are 15 residues in the CDR3. In germline, CDR1 is SGHNT, CDR2 YYREEE (reference sequence). General study findings and limits: Compared with primary, the secondary response was weaker and peaked at day 5, not 15. Post-booster repertoires again held most primary-vaccination clones (roughly 96% CD4, roughly 90% CD8).

The chain is built from TRBV5-4 and TRBJ2-3; 7 bases agree with TRBD2. The receptor's source is a man younger than 35 who received the YFV17D yellow fever vaccine. The sample here was CD4+ T cells sorted from PBMCs, taken 10 days after the yellow fever booster vaccination. DNA for the CDR3: TGTGCCAGCAGCTTCTCCGGGGGGATCACAGACACGCAGTATTTT. It codes for CASSFSGGITDTQYF.